The 6 T cell receptor beta chains in this list originate from one sample, sequenced in a study of OX40 agonist ivuxolimab in advanced cancers. Profiling relied on immunoSEQ multiplex PCR, and the TCRdb table lists in-frame clones only, not all of them. The table lists about 77,000 clones, around 83% of them singletons. Specimen: CD4+ or CD8+ T cells sorted from blood, collected in a trial of the OX40 agonist ivuxolimab. All receptors derive from an adult with an advanced solid tumor such as melanoma, head and neck, liver or kidney cancer.

This clone was detected a few times. The V and J genes are TRBV9 and TRBJ1-6; D gene ambiguous. The V end lost 0 bases, the J end lost 7 bases, and 11 bases lay between the germline ends. The CDR3 is 15 residues long. Germline assignment: CDR1 SGDLS and CDR2 YYNGEE. CDR3 sequence: CASSVGLMENSPLHF. CDR3 sequence (DNA): TGTGCCAGCAGCGTAGGTTTGATGGAGAATTCACCCCTCCACTTT. Variable domain in full (rest from reference TRBV9 and TRBJ1-6): DSGVTQTPKHLITATGQRVTLRCSPRSGDLSVYWYQQSLDQGLQFLIQYYNGEERAKGNILERFSAQQFPDLHSELNLSSLELGDSALYFCASSVGLMENSPLHFGNGTRLTVT.

V and J are TRBV2 and TRBJ2-5, with no clear D. Germline V CDR1 and CDR2: SNHLY, FYNNEI. Trimming took off 4 bases at V and 2 bases at J, with 5 bases between the two ends. This CDR3 is 12 amino acids long. The CDR3 here is CASSAGQETQYF. The CDR3 coding sequence is TGTGCCAGCAGTGCCGGGCAAGAGACCCAGTACTTC.

The chain combines TRBV5-1 with TRBJ2-7; 8 nucleotides line up with TRBD1. The germline V gene has CDR1 SGHRS and CDR2 YFSETQ. V shed 4 bases and J 4 bases; nucleotides not matched to a gene: 13. This CDR3 contains 16 residues. Here the CDR3 DNA reads TGCGCCAGCAGCCCTACCCCAGGACAGGGCAGGTACGAGCAGTACTTC. Its translation: CASSPTPGQGRYEQYF.

The V gene is TRBV6-5, the J gene TRBJ2-6; the D gene is possibly TRBD1 (6 bases). Trimming took 5 bases from V and 2 from J, leaving 10 bases between them. CDR1 is MNHEY and CDR2 is SVGAGI in the germline V gene. The CDR3 covers 15 residues. The DNA of the CDR3 is TGTGCCAGCAGTCTCAGGGGAACTGGGGCCAACGTCCTGACTTTC. Protein product: CASSLRGTGANVLTF.

Relative to its sample, this clone is medium-sized (0.01 to 0.1%). The rearrangement uses TRBV27 and TRBJ1-2; TRBD1 matches at 9 bases. The junction had 10 bases not matched to a gene; V was cut back by 6 bases and J by 11 bases. CDR1 and CDR2 (germline): MNHEY, SMNVEV (reference sequence). The CDR3 length is 13 residues. The CDR3 DNA reads as TGTGCCAGCAGGTCATCCGGGACAGGGAGGTACACCTTC. This sequence encodes CASRSSGTGRYTF.

This chain links TRBV7-2 with TRBJ1-6; no clear D gene. Germline CDR1 and CDR2: SGHTA and FQGNSA. The CDR3 is made up of 12 amino acids. Deletions cut 3 bases from V and 7 bases from J, with 4 bases between. CDR3 in DNA: TGTGCCAGCAGCTTCAGCAATTCACCCCTCCACTTT. It codes for CASSFSNSPLHF. Using reference TRBV7-2 and TRBJ1-6 for the parts outside the CDR3, the full variable domain is GAGVSQSPSNKVTEKGKDVELRCDPISGHTALYWYRQSLGQGLEFLIYFQGNSAPDKSGLPSDRFSAERTGGSVSTLTIQRTQQEDSAVYLCASSFSNSPLHFGNGTRLTVT.